This TCR beta chain comes out of a study of neurological immune-mediated disorders. Study conclusions and caveats: No sharing of CDR3 amino acid sequences was observed among expanded clones across subjects, suggesting private repertoires in all groups.

The team produced cDNA through 5'RACE using 10-nucleotide random UMIs. Each CDR3 protein gets one entry after TCRdb re-called the 5' RACE reads with MiXCR. The table lists tens of thousands of distinct CDR3 sequences, about 7% of them singletons, with roughly 4.4% in the top ten. The CDR3 contains 14 residues. The V gene lost 6 bases and the J gene lost 1 base, with 11 bases spanning the gap. Germline loops: CDR1 MNHEY, CDR2 SVGAGI. In its sample, this clonotype was seen many times. Antigen: not known. Sequenced: PBMCs. The receptor's source is a woman aged 40 to 50 in good health. The chain carries TRBV6-5 and TRBJ2-3, with D uncertain. The CDR3 DNA follows: TGTGCCAGCAGACTCGATCCCGGCACAGATACGCAGTATTTT. Residues: CASRLDPGTDTQYF.